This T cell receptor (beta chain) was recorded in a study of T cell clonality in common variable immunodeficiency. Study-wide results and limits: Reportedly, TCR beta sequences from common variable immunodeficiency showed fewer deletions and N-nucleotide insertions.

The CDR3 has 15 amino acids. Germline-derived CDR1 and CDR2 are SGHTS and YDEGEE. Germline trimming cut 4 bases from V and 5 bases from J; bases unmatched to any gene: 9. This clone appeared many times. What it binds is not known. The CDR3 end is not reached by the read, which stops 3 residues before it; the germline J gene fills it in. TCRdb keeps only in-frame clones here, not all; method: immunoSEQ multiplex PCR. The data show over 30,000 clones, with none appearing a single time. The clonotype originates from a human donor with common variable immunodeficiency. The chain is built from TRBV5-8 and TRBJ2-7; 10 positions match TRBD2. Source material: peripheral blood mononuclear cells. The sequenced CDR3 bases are TGTGCCAGCAGCGTGAGCGGGAGGGCCGCCCACGAG. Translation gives CASSVSGRAAHE. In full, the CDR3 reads CASSVSGRAAHEQYF.